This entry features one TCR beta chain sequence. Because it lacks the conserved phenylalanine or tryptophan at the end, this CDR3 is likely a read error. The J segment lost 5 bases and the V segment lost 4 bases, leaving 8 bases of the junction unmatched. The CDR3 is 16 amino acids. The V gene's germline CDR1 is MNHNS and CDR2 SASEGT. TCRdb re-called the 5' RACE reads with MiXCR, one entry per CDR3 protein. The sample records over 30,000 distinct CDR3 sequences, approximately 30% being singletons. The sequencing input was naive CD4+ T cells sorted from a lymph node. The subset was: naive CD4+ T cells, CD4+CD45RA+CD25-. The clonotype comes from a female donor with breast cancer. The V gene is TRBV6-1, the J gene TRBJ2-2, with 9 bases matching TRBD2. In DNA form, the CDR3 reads TGTGCCAGCAGTGCGCCGGGACTAGCTCGGACCGGGGAGCTGTTTTTG. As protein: CASSAPGLARTGELFL.